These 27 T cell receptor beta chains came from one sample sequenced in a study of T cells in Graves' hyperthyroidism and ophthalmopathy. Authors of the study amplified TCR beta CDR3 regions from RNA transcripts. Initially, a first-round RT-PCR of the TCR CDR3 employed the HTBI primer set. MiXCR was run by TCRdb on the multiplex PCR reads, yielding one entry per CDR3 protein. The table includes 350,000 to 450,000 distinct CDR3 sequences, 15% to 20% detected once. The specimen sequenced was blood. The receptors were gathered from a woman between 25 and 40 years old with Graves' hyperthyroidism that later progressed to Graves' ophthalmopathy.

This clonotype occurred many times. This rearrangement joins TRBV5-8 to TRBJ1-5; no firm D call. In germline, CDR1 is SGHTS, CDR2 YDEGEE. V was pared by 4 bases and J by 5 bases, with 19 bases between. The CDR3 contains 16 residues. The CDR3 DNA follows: TGTGCCAGCAGCCCGTTAGCGGTTATCGGTTATCAGCCCCAGCATTTT. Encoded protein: CASSPLAVIGYQPQHF.

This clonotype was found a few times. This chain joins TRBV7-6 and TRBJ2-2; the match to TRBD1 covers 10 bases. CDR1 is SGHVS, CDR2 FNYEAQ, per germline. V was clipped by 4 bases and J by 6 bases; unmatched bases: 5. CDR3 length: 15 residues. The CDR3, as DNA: TGTGCCAGCAGCTGGGGACAGGGGTATCCCGGGGAGCTGTTTTTT. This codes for CASSWGQGYPGELFF.

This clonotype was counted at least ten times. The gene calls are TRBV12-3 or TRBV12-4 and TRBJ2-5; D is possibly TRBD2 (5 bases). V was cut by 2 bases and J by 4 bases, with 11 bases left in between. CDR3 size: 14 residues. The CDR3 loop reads CASSLIGERETQYF. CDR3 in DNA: TGTGCCAGCAGTTTAATTGGGGAGAGAGAGACCCAGTACTTC.

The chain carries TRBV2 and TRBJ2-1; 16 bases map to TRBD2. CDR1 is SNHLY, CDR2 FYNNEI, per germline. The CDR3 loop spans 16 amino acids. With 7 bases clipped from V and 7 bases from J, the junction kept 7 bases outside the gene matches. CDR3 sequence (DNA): TGTGCCAGCATGGGGACTAGCGGGAGGGCCGTTAATGAGCAGTTCTTC. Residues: CASMGTSGRAVNEQFF. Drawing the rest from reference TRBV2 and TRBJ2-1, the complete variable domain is EPEVTQTPSHQVTQMGQEVILRCVPISNHLYFYWYRQILGQKVEFLVSFYNNEISEKSEIFDDQFSVERPDGSNFTLKIRSTKLEDSAMYFCASMGTSGRAVNEQFFGPGTRLTVL.

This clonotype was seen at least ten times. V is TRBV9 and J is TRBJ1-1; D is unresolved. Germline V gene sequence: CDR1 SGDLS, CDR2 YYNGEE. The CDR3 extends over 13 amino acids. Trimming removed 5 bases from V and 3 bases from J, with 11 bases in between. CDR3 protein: CASSITFDTEAFF. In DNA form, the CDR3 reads TGTGCCAGCAGTATAACGTTTGACACTGAAGCTTTCTTT. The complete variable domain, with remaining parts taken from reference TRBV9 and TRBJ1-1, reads DSGVTQTPKHLITATGQRVTLRCSPRSGDLSVYWYQQSLDQGLQFLIQYYNGEERAKGNILERFSAQQFPDLHSELNLSSLELGDSALYFCASSITFDTEAFFGQGTRLTVV.

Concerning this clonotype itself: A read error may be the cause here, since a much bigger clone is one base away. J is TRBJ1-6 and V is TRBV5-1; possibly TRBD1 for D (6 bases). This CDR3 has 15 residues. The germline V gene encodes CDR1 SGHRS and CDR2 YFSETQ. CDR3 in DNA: TGCGCCAGCAGCTTGGGGGCAGGGGATAATTCACCCTTCCACTTT. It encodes CASSLGAGDNSPFHF.

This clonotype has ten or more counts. CDR3 coding DNA: TGTGCCAGCAGTTACAGCTCTGGGGCCAACGTCCTGACTTTC. The encoded protein is CASSYSSGANVLTF. The chain joins TRBV6-2 or TRBV6-3 to TRBJ2-6; unclear D gene. V lost 2 bases to trimming and J lost 0 bases, with 2 bases between them. The CDR3 sequence is 14 residues long. CDR1 and CDR2 (germline): MNHEY, SVGEGT.

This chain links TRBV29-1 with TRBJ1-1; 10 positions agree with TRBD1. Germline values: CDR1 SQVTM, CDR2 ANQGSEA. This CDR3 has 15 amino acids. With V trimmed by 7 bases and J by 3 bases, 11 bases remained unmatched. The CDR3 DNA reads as TGCAGCGGCACCCTTTCCGGGACAGGGGACACTGAAGCTTTCTTT. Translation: CSGTLSGTGDTEAFF.

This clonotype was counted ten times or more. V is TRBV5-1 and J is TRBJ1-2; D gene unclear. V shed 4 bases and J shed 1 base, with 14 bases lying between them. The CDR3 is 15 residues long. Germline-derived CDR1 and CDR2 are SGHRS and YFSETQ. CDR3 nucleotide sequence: TGCGCCAGCAGCCTCACAGTGCCGATTAACTATGGCTACACCTTC. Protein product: CASSLTVPINYGYTF.

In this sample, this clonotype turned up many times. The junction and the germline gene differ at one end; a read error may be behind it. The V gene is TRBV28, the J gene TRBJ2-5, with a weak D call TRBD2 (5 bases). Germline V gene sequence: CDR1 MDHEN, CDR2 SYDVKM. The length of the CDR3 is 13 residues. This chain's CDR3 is CTSSLDYYETQYF. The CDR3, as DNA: TGTACCAGCAGTTTAGACTATTACGAGACCCAGTACTTC.

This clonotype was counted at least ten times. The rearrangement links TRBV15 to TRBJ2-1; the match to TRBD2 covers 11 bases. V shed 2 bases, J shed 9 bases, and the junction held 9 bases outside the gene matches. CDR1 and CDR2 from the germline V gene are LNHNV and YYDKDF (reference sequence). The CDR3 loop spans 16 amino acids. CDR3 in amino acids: CATSRHGLAGGGEQFF. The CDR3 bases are TGTGCCACCAGCAGACATGGGCTAGCGGGGGGCGGTGAGCAGTTCTTC. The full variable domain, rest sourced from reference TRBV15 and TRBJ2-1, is DAMVIQNPRYQVTQFGKPVTLSCSQTLNHNVMYWYQQKSSQAPKLLFHYYDKDFNNEADTPDNFQSRRPNTSFCFLDIRSPGLGDTAMYLCATSRHGLAGGGEQFFGPGTRLTVL.

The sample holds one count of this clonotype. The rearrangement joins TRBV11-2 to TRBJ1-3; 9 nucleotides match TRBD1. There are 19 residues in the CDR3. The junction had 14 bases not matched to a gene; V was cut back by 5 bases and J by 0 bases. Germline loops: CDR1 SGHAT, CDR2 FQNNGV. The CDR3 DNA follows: TGTGCCAGCAGCCTAGGGGGACCGGGACAGGGATTCTCTGGAAACACCATATATTTT. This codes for CASSLGGPGQGFSGNTIYF.

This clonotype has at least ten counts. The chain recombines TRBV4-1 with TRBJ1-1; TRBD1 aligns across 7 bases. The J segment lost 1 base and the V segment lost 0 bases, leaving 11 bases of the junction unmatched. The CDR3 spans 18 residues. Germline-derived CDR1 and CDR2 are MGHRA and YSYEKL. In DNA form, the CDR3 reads TGCGCCAGCAGCCAAGAAGAGGGGGCGTCAGTCGGGAACACTGAAGCTTTCTTT. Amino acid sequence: CASSQEEGASVGNTEAFF.

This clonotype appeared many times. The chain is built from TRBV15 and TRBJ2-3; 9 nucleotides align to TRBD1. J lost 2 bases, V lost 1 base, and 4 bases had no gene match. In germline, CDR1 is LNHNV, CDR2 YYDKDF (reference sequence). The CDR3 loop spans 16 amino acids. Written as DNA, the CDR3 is TGTGCCACCAGCAGAGCGGGACAGGGTCCCACAGATACGCAGTATTTT. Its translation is CATSRAGQGPTDTQYF.

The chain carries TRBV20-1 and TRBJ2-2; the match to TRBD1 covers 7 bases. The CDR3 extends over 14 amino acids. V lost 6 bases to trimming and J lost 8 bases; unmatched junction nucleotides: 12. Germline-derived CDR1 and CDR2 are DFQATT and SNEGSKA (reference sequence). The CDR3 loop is CSALGDRDTGELFF. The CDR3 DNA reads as TGCAGTGCCCTCGGTGACAGGGATACTGGGGAGCTGTTTTTT.

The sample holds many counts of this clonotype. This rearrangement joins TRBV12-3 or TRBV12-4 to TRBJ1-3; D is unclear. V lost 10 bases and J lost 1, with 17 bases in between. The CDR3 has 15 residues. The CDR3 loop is CATMKLVLSGNTIYF. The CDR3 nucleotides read TGTGCCACCATGAAGCTGGTGTTATCTGGAAACACCATATATTTT.

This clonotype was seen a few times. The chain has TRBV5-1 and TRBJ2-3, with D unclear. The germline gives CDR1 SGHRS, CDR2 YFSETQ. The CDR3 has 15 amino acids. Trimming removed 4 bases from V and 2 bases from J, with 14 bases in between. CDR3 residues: CASSADRVDTDTQYF. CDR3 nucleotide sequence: TGCGCCAGCAGCGCGGACCGGGTCGACACAGATACGCAGTATTTT.

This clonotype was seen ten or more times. The CDR3 here is CAWIAGLLNTEAFF. The CDR3 DNA follows: TGTGCCTGGATCGCGGGACTCTTGAACACTGAAGCTTTCTTT. The chain recombines TRBV30 with TRBJ1-1; possible D gene TRBD1, 5 bases. V was cut by 4 bases and J by 0 bases, with 12 bases left in between. The CDR3 has 14 residues. Looked up from germline, CDR1 is GTSNPN and CDR2 is SVGIG (reference sequence).

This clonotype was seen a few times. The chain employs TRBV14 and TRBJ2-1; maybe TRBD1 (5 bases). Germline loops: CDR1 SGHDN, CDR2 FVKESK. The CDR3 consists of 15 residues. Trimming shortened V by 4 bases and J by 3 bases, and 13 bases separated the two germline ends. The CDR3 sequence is CASSRGSLRYNEQFF. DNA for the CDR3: TGTGCCAGCAGCCGGGGCAGCCTACGCTACAATGAGCAGTTCTTC. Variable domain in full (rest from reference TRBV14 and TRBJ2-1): EAGVTQFPSHSVIEKGQTVTLRCDPISGHDNLYWYRRVMGKEIKFLLHFVKESKQDESGMPNNRFLAERTGGTYSTLKVQPAELEDSGVYFCASSRGSLRYNEQFFGPGTRLTVL.

The CDR3 loop reads CSARETLRETQYF. Here the CDR3 DNA reads TGCAGTGCTAGAGAGACGTTGCGGGAGACCCAGTACTTC. This chain connects TRBV20-1 to TRBJ2-5, with no clear D. Germline V gene data show CDR1 as DFQATT and CDR2 as SNEGSKA (reference sequence). The CDR3 spans 13 residues. The V gene lost 0 bases and the J gene lost 5 bases, with 10 bases spanning the gap.

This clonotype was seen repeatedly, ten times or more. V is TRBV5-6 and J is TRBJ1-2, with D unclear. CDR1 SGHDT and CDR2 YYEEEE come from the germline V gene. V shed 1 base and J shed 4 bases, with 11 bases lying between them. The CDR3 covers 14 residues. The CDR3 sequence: CASSLLRGSYGYTF. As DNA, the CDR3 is TGTGCCAGCAGCTTGCTTCGCGGGAGCTATGGCTACACCTTC.

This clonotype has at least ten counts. This CDR3 reads CASSIASGDEQFF. The CDR3 region has the DNA TGTGCCAGTAGTATAGCTTCCGGGGATGAGCAGTTCTTC. V usage is TRBV19 and J usage is TRBJ2-1; a possible D gene is TRBD2 (5 bases). Trimming cost V 1 base and J 8 bases, with 9 bases left between them. In germline, CDR1 is LNHDA, CDR2 SQIVND (reference sequence). This CDR3 has 13 amino acids.

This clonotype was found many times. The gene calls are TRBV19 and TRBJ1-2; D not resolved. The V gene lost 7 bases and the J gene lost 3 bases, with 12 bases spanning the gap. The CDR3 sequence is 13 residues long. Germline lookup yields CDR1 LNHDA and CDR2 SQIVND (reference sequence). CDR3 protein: CASNGRRDYGYTF. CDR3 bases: TGTGCCAGTAACGGACGGAGGGACTATGGCTACACCTTC.

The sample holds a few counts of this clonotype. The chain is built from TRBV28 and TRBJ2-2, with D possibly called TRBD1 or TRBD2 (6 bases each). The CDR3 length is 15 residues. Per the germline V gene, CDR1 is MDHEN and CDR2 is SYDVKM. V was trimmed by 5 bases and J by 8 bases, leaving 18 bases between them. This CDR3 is CASSDRKRGVGELFF. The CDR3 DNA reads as TGTGCCAGCAGTGATCGAAAGAGGGGGGTTGGGGAGCTGTTTTTT. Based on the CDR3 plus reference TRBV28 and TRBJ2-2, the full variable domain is DVKVTQSSRYLVKRTGEKVFLECVQDMDHENMFWYRQDPGLGLRLIYFSYDVKMKEKGDIPEGYSVSREKKERFSLILESASTNQTSMYLCASSDRKRGVGELFFGEGSRLTVL.

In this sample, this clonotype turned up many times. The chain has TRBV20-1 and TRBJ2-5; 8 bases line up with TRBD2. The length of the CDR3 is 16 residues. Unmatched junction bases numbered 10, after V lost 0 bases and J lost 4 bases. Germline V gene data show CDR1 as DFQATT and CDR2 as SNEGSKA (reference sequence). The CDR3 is CSARDLWLREAETQYF. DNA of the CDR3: TGCAGTGCTAGAGATCTGTGGTTGCGGGAGGCAGAGACCCAGTACTTC.

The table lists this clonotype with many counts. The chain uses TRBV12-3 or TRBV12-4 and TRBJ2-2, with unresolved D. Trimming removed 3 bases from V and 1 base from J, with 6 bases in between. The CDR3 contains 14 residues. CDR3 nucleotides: TGTGCCAGCAGTTTTGGTGGGAACACCGGGGAGCTGTTTTTT. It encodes CASSFGGNTGELFF.

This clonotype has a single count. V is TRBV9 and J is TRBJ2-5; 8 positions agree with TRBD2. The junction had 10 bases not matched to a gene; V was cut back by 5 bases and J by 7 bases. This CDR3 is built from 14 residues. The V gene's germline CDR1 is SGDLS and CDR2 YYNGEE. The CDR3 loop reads CASSTGLAGSTQYF. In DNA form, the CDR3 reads TGTGCCAGCAGTACCGGACTAGCTGGGTCGACCCAGTACTTC.